This is a list of T cell receptor beta chains from one sample in a study of T cell responses to AZD1222 COVID-19 vaccine. TCRdb's copy holds only in-frame clones and misses some; the assay was immunoSEQ multiplex PCR. The sample consists of 100,000 to 150,000 clones, about nine tenths of them appearing once. This specimen was peripheral blood, taken on day 0 of AZD1222 vaccination. Every receptor here comes from an adult in good health. The CDR3 runs from the conserved cysteine through the conserved F or W. The order of the fields is J gene, V gene, D gene, CDR3 DNA, CDR3 protein. D genes are given only for firm matches.

J: TRBJ2-4; V: TRBV5-5; D: .; DNA: TGTGCCAGCAGCCAAGACCGTACAAGAGAAAACATTCAGTACTTC; CDR3: CASSQDRTRENIQYF
J: TRBJ2-1; V: TRBV5-8; D: .; DNA: TGTGCCAGCAGCTTGGAGAAGGGCTCGCTATCTTTCGGGAACAATGAGCAGTTCTTC; CDR3: CASSLEKGSLSFGNNEQFF
J: TRBJ1-4; V: TRBV5-1; D: .; DNA: TGCGCCAGCAGCTTGAACTCGAATAATGAAAAACTGTTTTTT; CDR3: CASSLNSNNEKLFF
J: TRBJ2-2; V: TRBV7-6; D: .; DNA: TGTGCCAGCAGCTTAGATCCCACGAACACCGGGGAGCTGTTTTTT; CDR3: CASSLDPTNTGELFF
J: TRBJ2-3; V: TRBV6-1; D: .; DNA: TGTGCCAGCAGTGGACTCCGGGACGGGGGAGCAGATACGCAGTATTTT; CDR3: CASSGLRDGGADTQYF
J: TRBJ2-1; V: TRBV7-9; D: .; DNA: TGTGCCAGCAGCTTAGAGGTGGGGTCTGGTGAGCAGTTCTTC; CDR3: CASSLEVGSGEQFF
J: TRBJ1-3; V: TRBV5-1; D: .; DNA: TGCGCCAGCAGCCTACAGGGTCTTGGAAACACCATATATTTT; CDR3: CASSLQGLGNTIYF
J: TRBJ2-7; V: TRBV7-9; D: .; DNA: TGTGCCAGCAGCTTAGTGTCGGGTCCATCCTACGAGCAGTACTTC; CDR3: CASSLVSGPSYEQYF
J: TRBJ2-7; V: TRBV11-3; D: .; DNA: TGTGCCAGCAGCTTATCCGGGGACTCCTACGAGCAGTACTTC; CDR3: CASSLSGDSYEQYF
J: TRBJ1-3; V: TRBV25-1; D: .; DNA: TGTGCCAGCAGCGAGAAAGGGAGGACTGGAAACACCATATATTTT; CDR3: CASSEKGRTGNTIYF
J: TRBJ1-5; V: TRBV19; D: .; DNA: TGTGCCAGTAGTATAAGGGACTCCCTGAATCAGCCCCAGCATTTT; CDR3: CASSIRDSLNQPQHF
J: TRBJ2-2; V: TRBV5-5; D: TRBD2; DNA: TGTGCCAGCAGCTTGGGACCCTTAACGGAGCGGGGCGGGGAGCTGTTTTTT; CDR3: CASSLGPLTERGGELFF
J: TRBJ2-2; V: TRBV12-3/TRBV12-4; D: .; DNA: TGTGCCAGCAGTTTGAGTTTAACCGGGGAGCTGTTTTTT; CDR3: CASSLSLTGELFF
J: TRBJ1-2; V: TRBV29-1; D: .; DNA: TGCAGCGTAAACAGGGTTCGGTATGGCTACACCTTC; CDR3: CSVNRVRYGYTF